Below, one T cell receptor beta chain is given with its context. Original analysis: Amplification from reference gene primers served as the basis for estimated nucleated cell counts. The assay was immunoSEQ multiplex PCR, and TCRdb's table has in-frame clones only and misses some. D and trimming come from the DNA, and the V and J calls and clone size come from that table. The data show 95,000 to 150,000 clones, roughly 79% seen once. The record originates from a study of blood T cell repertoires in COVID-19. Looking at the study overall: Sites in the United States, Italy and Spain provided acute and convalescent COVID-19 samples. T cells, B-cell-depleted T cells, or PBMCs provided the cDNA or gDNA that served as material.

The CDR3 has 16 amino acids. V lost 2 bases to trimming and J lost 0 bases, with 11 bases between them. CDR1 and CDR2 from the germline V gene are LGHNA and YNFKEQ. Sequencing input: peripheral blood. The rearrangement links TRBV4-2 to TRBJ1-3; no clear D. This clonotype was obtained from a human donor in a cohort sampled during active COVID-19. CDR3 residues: CASSQPRPGSGNTIYF. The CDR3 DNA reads TGTGCCAGCAGCCAACCGCGACCGGGCTCTGGAAACACCATATATTTT.